This TCR beta chain is from a study of blood T cell repertoires in COVID-19. Study-level background: Italy, Spain and the United States were the sources of the convalescent and acute COVID-19 samples. PBMCs, B-cell-depleted T cells, or T cells were the source of the cDNA or gDNA that made up the material.

Per the study methods: Amplification from reference gene primers served as the basis for estimated nucleated cell counts. Produced via immunoSEQ multiplex PCR; TCRdb's table is partial and in-frame only. The V and J calls and clone size are taken from that table; D and trimming were inferred from the DNA. The table has fewer than 150,000 clones, roughly 80% seen once. The CDR3 is 18 residues long. With 2 bases clipped from V and 1 base from J, the junction kept 11 bases outside the gene matches. Germline V CDR1 and CDR2: SGHTS, YDEGEE. The sample consisted of peripheral blood. V gene TRBV5-8 combines with J gene TRBJ2-5; 10 bases align to TRBD2. The receptor was isolated from a human donor in a cohort sampled during active COVID-19. CDR3 residues: CASSFRERTSGIQETQYF. The CDR3 DNA reads TGTGCCAGCAGCTTTAGGGAAAGGACTAGCGGAATCCAAGAGACCCAGTACTTC.